Below, 18 T cell receptor beta chains from the same sample are listed, as sequenced in a study of cytomegalovirus exposure and HLA in healthy donors. Vbeta (60) and Jbeta (13) primers were used in the PCR. Generated by immunoSEQ multiplex PCR, the TCRdb table keeps only in-frame clones and is missing some. The data hold under 200,000 clones, with around 80% observed a single time. Sequencing input: PBMCs. The receptor set was obtained from a woman aged 18-29 years in good health and CMV-seronegative.

This clone has more than one count but fewer than ten. The rearrangement joins TRBV13 to TRBJ2-5; D perhaps matches TRBD1 (5 bases). The V end lost 2 bases, the J end lost 1 base, and 11 bases lay between the germline ends. There are 15 residues in the CDR3. Per germline, CDR1 PRHDT and CDR2 FYEKMQ (reference sequence). CDR3 in amino acids: CASSLRQTLQETQYF. The CDR3, as DNA: TGTGCCAGCAGCTTACGACAGACACTCCAAGAGACCCAGTACTTC. The full variable domain, with the rest looked up from reference TRBV13 and TRBJ2-5, is AAGVIQSPRHLIKEKRETATLKCYPIPRHDTVYWYQQGPGQDPQFLISFYEKMQSDKGSIPDRFSAQQFSDYHSELNMSSLELGDSALYFCASSLRQTLQETQYFGPGTRLLVL.

The V gene is TRBV5-6, the J gene TRBJ2-1; 7 bases match TRBD2. Germline loops: CDR1 SGHDT, CDR2 YYEEEE. J lost 7 bases, V lost 0 bases, and 13 bases had no gene match. This CDR3 has 17 residues. The DNA of the CDR3 is TGTGCCAGCAGCTTGGAACGGGGTGCGGGAGCTCCTAATGAGCAGTTCTTC. Its protein product is CASSLERGAGAPNEQFF.

V and J are TRBV5-4 and TRBJ2-1, with D perhaps TRBD2 (6 bases). CDR3 size: 16 residues. Germline V gene data show CDR1 as SGHNT and CDR2 as YYREEE (reference sequence). Trimming took off 4 bases at V and 3 bases at J, with 17 bases between the two ends. CDR3 in amino acids: CASSLLGGGNYNEQFF. CDR3 nucleotides: TGTGCCAGCAGCCTCCTTGGGGGAGGAAACTACAATGAGCAGTTCTTC.

The chain links TRBV9 to TRBJ2-1, with 9 bases identical to TRBD2. Germline V gene sequence: CDR1 SGDLS, CDR2 YYNGEE. The CDR3 runs 17 residues. With 0 bases clipped from V and 3 bases from J, the junction kept 7 bases outside the gene matches. CDR3 nucleotides: TGTGCCAGCAGCGTAGAGGATAGCGGGAGTGTCTACAATGAGCAGTTCTTC. Its translation: CASSVEDSGSVYNEQFF. The full variable domain, completed using reference TRBV9 and TRBJ2-1, is DSGVTQTPKHLITATGQRVTLRCSPRSGDLSVYWYQQSLDQGLQFLIQYYNGEERAKGNILERFSAQQFPDLHSELNLSSLELGDSALYFCASSVEDSGSVYNEQFFGPGTRLTVL.

The rearrangement uses TRBV27 and TRBJ2-1; 9 nucleotides match TRBD1. The CDR3 runs to 16 residues. From germline, CDR1 is MNHEY and CDR2 SMNVEV (reference sequence). V lost 5 bases and J lost 9; bases outside the gene matches: 14. The CDR3 nucleotides are TGTGCCAGCAGTCCCTGGACAGGGGTACCCACGAGTGAGCAGTTCTTC. It is translated as CASSPWTGVPTSEQFF.

The V and J genes are TRBV5-6 and TRBJ2-1; D perhaps matches TRBD2 (6 bases). V was clipped by 4 bases and J by 6 bases, with 8 bases between them. Germline CDR1 is SGHDT and CDR2 is YYEEEE. The CDR3 runs to 12 residues. The CDR3 DNA follows: TGTGCCAGCAGCACAGCGGGCAATGAGCAGTTCTTC. Residues: CASSTAGNEQFF.

The chain links TRBV5-1 to TRBJ1-4, with D perhaps matching TRBD1 (5 bases). Trimming took off 3 bases at V and 10 bases at J, with 19 bases between the two ends. CDR3 length: 15 residues. Germline assignment: CDR1 SGHRS and CDR2 YFSETQ. CDR3 DNA sequence: TGCGCCAGCAGCTCTGGGACTAGTTCAAGCGGAAAACTGTTTTTT. This translates into CASSSGTSSSGKLFF.

The chain has TRBV5-6 and TRBJ1-1, with 10 bases that match TRBD1. V gave up 1 base and J gave up 5 bases; unmatched junction bases: 8. Germline values: CDR1 SGHDT, CDR2 YYEEEE. This CDR3 is built from 16 residues. The CDR3 DNA reads TGTGCCAGCAGCTTGCGGACAGGGGGAAAGCGGACTGAAGCTTTCTTT. Its translation is CASSLRTGGKRTEAFF.

The rearrangement joins TRBV28 to TRBJ2-7, with D tentatively TRBD1 (5 bases). Germline assignment: CDR1 MDHEN and CDR2 SYDVKM. This CDR3 is built from 12 residues. V lost 3 bases and J lost 3, with 6 bases in between. The CDR3 DNA sequence: TGTGCCAGCAGTTTTGACAGCTACGAGCAGTACTTC. Amino acids: CASSFDSYEQYF. The entire variable domain, with the rest obtained from reference TRBV28 and TRBJ2-7, is as follows: DVKVTQSSRYLVKRTGEKVFLECVQDMDHENMFWYRQDPGLGLRLIYFSYDVKMKEKGDIPEGYSVSREKKERFSLILESASTNQTSMYLCASSFDSYEQYFGPGTRLTVT.

V usage is TRBV2 and J usage is TRBJ2-2; D is perhaps TRBD1 (6 bases). Trimming removed 6 bases from V and 7 bases from J, with 15 bases in between. The CDR3 covers 14 residues. Germline V gene data show CDR1 as SNHLY and CDR2 as FYNNEI. The CDR3 sequence: CASRAQGMSGELFF. As DNA, the CDR3 is TGTGCCAGCAGGGCGCAGGGGATGAGCGGGGAGCTGTTTTTT.

The J gene is TRBJ2-1, the V gene TRBV9, with 12 bases matching TRBD2. The CDR3 totals 16 residues. The germline V gene encodes CDR1 SGDLS and CDR2 YYNGEE. Trimming cost V 3 bases and J 4 bases; bases outside gene matches: 5. As DNA, the CDR3 is TGTGCCAGCAGCGCCTATACTAGCGGGGGGTACAATGAGCAGTTCTTC. Its translation: CASSAYTSGGYNEQFF. The whole variable domain, filled in from reference TRBV9 and TRBJ2-1, reads DSGVTQTPKHLITATGQRVTLRCSPRSGDLSVYWYQQSLDQGLQFLIQYYNGEERAKGNILERFSAQQFPDLHSELNLSSLELGDSALYFCASSAYTSGGYNEQFFGPGTRLTVL.

This chain links TRBV9 with TRBJ2-3, with 8 bases identical to TRBD2. Per germline, CDR1 SGDLS and CDR2 YYNGEE. The length of the CDR3 is 15 residues. The V and J ends lost 1 base and 2 bases, in that order; junction bases with no gene match: 3. CDR3 DNA: TGTGCCAGCAGCGTATCAGCGGGAGCCACAGATACGCAGTATTTT. Translating it yields CASSVSAGATDTQYF.

The V call is TRBV9, the J call TRBJ2-2, with 8 bases identical to TRBD1. CDR3 length: 17 amino acids. CDR1 and CDR2 from the germline V gene are SGDLS and YYNGEE. Trimming removed 2 bases from V and 6 bases from J; junction bases left unmatched: 12. The CDR3 DNA is TGTGCCAGCAGCGTCTCCGGAACAGGGGGTTCGTCCGGGGAGCTGTTTTTT. Translation gives CASSVSGTGGSSGELFF.

The table lists this clone with a few counts. The CDR3 DNA reads TGTGCCAGTAGTAGACAGGGGGATCAGCCCCAGCATTTT. This encodes CASSRQGDQPQHF. The chain uses TRBV19 and TRBJ1-5; 9 bases align to TRBD1. V shed 4 bases, J shed 5 bases, and the junction held 0 bases outside the gene matches. The germline V gene encodes CDR1 LNHDA and CDR2 SQIVND (reference sequence). This CDR3 is 13 amino acids long.

The gene calls are TRBV29-1 and TRBJ2-1; a possible D gene is TRBD2 (6 bases). The germline CDR1 and CDR2 sequences are SQVTM and ANQGSEA. This CDR3 comprises 12 residues. Deletions cut 7 bases from V and 7 bases from J, with 14 bases between. The CDR3 DNA is TGCAGCGCCGGGGGTCACGAGAATGAGCAGTTCTTC. This sequence encodes CSAGGHENEQFF.

The chain has TRBV6-5 and TRBJ1-4; TRBD1 is a possible D gene (6 bases). This CDR3 is 16 amino acids long. The germline V gene encodes CDR1 MNHEY and CDR2 SVGAGI. V was clipped by 0 bases and J by 5 bases, with 13 bases between them. Here the CDR3 DNA reads TGTGCCAGCAGTTACTCGGGACAACTCCCGAATGAAAAACTGTTTTTT. Residues: CASSYSGQLPNEKLFF.

The V call is TRBV7-9, the J call TRBJ2-3; D may be TRBD2 (6 bases). The CDR3 runs 14 residues. The germline CDR1 and CDR2 sequences are SEHNR and FQNEAQ (reference sequence). The germline V and J ends were trimmed by 5 bases and 3 bases, with 12 bases remaining between them. This chain's CDR3 is CASSPPGETDTQYF. CDR3 nucleotides: TGTGCCAGCAGCCCCCCGGGGGAAACAGATACGCAGTATTTT. Drawing the rest from reference TRBV7-9 and TRBJ2-3, the complete variable domain is DTGVSQNPRHKITKRGQNVTFRCDPISEHNRLYWYRQTLGQGPEFLTYFQNEAQLEKSRLLSDRFSAERPKGSFSTLEIQRTEQGDSAMYLCASSPPGETDTQYFGPGTRLTVL.

The chain joins TRBV7-2 to TRBJ1-3, with unresolved D. The length of the CDR3 is 16 residues. The V gene lost 2 bases and the J gene lost 2 bases, with 13 bases spanning the gap. Looked up from germline, CDR1 is SGHTA and CDR2 is FQGNSA. CDR3 in DNA: TGTGCCAGCAGCTTAAGGAGGACTGGCACTGGAAACACCATATATTTT. The encoded protein is CASSLRRTGTGNTIYF. The variable domain in full, with the rest retrieved from reference TRBV7-2 and TRBJ1-3, is GAGVSQSPSNKVTEKGKDVELRCDPISGHTALYWYRQSLGQGLEFLIYFQGNSAPDKSGLPSDRFSAERTGGSVSTLTIQRTQQEDSAVYLCASSLRRTGTGNTIYFGEGSWLTVV.